The rows below give T cell receptor beta chains drawn from one sample of a study of T cell responses to AZD1222 COVID-19 vaccine. Sequenced by immunoSEQ multiplex PCR; TCRdb stores in-frame clones only, minus some. This sample has around 66,000 clones; around nine tenths occur once, and the top ten carry around 4.9%. The sample was peripheral blood, taken 28 days after the second dose of the MenACWY control vaccine. The receptors stem from an adult who received the MenACWY meningococcal vaccine as a control. Each CDR3 is given with its conserved first and last residue. Each record gives: V gene, J gene, clone size, D gene, CDR3 protein, CDR3 DNA. D genes are given only for firm matches. Not all rows give a size; the values are once, few, many and, for expanded clones, a class.

v_gene: TRBV7-9; j_gene: TRBJ2-3; abundance: NA; d_gene: NA; CDR3aa: CASSLLRLGGADTQYF; CDR3nt: TGTGCCAGCAGCTTGCTACGACTAGGGGGCGCAGATACGCAGTATTTT
v_gene: TRBV21-1; j_gene: TRBJ1-5; abundance: NA; d_gene: NA; CDR3aa: CASSKKSGVNQPQHF; CDR3nt: TGTGCCAGCAGCAAAAAGTCAGGGGTCAATCAGCCCCAGCATTTT
v_gene: TRBV7-9; j_gene: TRBJ1-1; abundance: NA; d_gene: NA; CDR3aa: CASSLFGETEAFF; CDR3nt: TGTGCCAGCAGCTTATTCGGGGAAACTGAAGCTTTCTTT
v_gene: TRBV27; j_gene: TRBJ2-5; abundance: NA; d_gene: NA; CDR3aa: CASSLRPGIEETQYF; CDR3nt: TGTGCCAGCAGTTTACGACCGGGGATTGAAGAGACCCAGTACTTC
v_gene: TRBV7-2; j_gene: TRBJ2-7; abundance: NA; d_gene: TRBD2; CDR3aa: CATGLAGGGSSYEQYF; CDR3nt: TGTGCCACGGGGCTAGCGGGAGGGGGCAGCTCCTACGAGCAGTACTTC
v_gene: TRBV6-2/TRBV6-3; j_gene: TRBJ1-2; abundance: NA; d_gene: NA; CDR3aa: CASSRQDSYGYTF; CDR3nt: TGTGCCAGCAGTAGGCAGGACAGCTATGGCTACACCTTC
v_gene: TRBV28; j_gene: TRBJ2-3; abundance: NA; d_gene: NA; CDR3aa: CASSLPPLGTQYF; CDR3nt: TGTGCCAGCAGTTTACCCCCTTTGGGTACGCAGTATTTT
v_gene: TRBV7-9; j_gene: TRBJ1-3; abundance: once; d_gene: NA; CDR3aa: CASSELGGNTIYF; CDR3nt: TGTGCCAGCAGCGAGTTGGGTGGAAACACCATATATTTT
v_gene: TRBV24-1; j_gene: TRBJ2-1; abundance: NA; d_gene: NA; CDR3aa: CATSDRRSSSLNEQFF; CDR3nt: TGTGCCACCAGTGACCGCCGTAGTTCTTCCCTCAATGAGCAGTTCTTC
v_gene: TRBV19; j_gene: TRBJ1-2; abundance: NA; d_gene: NA; CDR3aa: CASNAYTF; CDR3nt: TGTGCCAGTAATGCCTACACCTTC
v_gene: TRBV10-3; j_gene: TRBJ2-1; abundance: NA; d_gene: TRBD1; CDR3aa: CAIKTGTGWSEQFF; CDR3nt: TGTGCCATCAAGACCGGGACAGGCTGGAGTGAGCAGTTCTTC
v_gene: TRBV7-9; j_gene: TRBJ1-1; abundance: NA; d_gene: NA; CDR3aa: CASSLGVTSEAFF; CDR3nt: TGTGCCAGCAGCTTAGGGGTAACTAGTGAAGCTTTCTTT
v_gene: TRBV15; j_gene: TRBJ1-2; abundance: NA; d_gene: NA; CDR3aa: CATSTGDNNYGYTF; CDR3nt: TGTGCCACCAGCACAGGGGACAACAACTATGGCTACACCTTC
v_gene: TRBV7-2; j_gene: TRBJ2-2; abundance: NA; d_gene: TRBD2; CDR3aa: CASSSLADTGELFF; CDR3nt: TGTGCCAGCAGCTCACTAGCGGACACCGGGGAGCTGTTTTTT
v_gene: TRBV25-1; j_gene: TRBJ2-7; abundance: NA; d_gene: NA; CDR3aa: CASSPGRTSSYEQYF; CDR3nt: TGTGCCAGCAGCCCCGGACGGACGAGCTCCTACGAGCAGTACTTC
v_gene: TRBV4-1; j_gene: TRBJ2-2; abundance: NA; d_gene: NA; CDR3aa: CASSQELVPGELFF; CDR3nt: TGCGCCAGCAGCCAAGAGCTCGTCCCCGGGGAGCTGTTTTTT
v_gene: TRBV28; j_gene: TRBJ1-2; abundance: NA; d_gene: NA; CDR3aa: CASTTGDAGGYTF; CDR3nt: TGTGCCAGCACCACCGGGGACGCGGGTGGCTACACCTTC
v_gene: TRBV19; j_gene: TRBJ2-1; abundance: NA; d_gene: NA; CDR3aa: CASSIGQGSYNEQFF; CDR3nt: TGTGCCAGTAGTATTGGGCAGGGATCCTACAATGAGCAGTTCTTC
v_gene: TRBV2; j_gene: TRBJ1-6; abundance: NA; d_gene: NA; CDR3aa: CASDGGSPLHF; CDR3nt: TGTGCCAGCGACGGAGGTTCACCCCTCCACTTT
v_gene: TRBV5-1; j_gene: TRBJ2-5; abundance: NA; d_gene: TRBD1; CDR3aa: CASSRASGGEETQYF; CDR3nt: TGCGCCAGCAGCCGGGCCTCAGGGGGCGAAGAGACCCAGTACTTC
v_gene: TRBV2; j_gene: TRBJ1-2; abundance: NA; d_gene: NA; CDR3aa: CASSAGGRGTYGYTF; CDR3nt: TGTGCCAGCAGCGCTGGCGGCAGGGGAACCTATGGCTACACCTTC